Shown below are 21 T cell receptor beta chains from a single sample sequenced in a study of blood T cell repertoires in COVID-19. Data came from immunoSEQ multiplex PCR; TCRdb stores just in-frame clones and leaves some out. The sample lists about 250,000 clones, roughly 86% occurring once. Sequencing was performed on PBMCs or T cells enriched from blood (not recorded which). The source is a woman aged 25 to 45 with acute COVID-19.

The chain couples TRBV6-4 to TRBJ2-1; 7 bases are shared with TRBD1. The V gene's germline CDR1 is MRHNA and CDR2 SNTAGT. V lost 6 bases and J lost 8; bases outside the gene matches: 16. The CDR3 is made up of 16 amino acids. The CDR3 DNA reads as TGTGCCAGCAGCGACACGCTAAACAGGGGTCGGGATGAGCAGTTCTTC. The encoded protein is CASSDTLNRGRDEQFF.

The chain is built from TRBV2 and TRBJ2-1, with TRBD2 identical over 8 bases. J lost 10 bases, V lost 3 bases, and 11 bases had no gene match. The germline CDR1 and CDR2 sequences are SNHLY and FYNNEI. CDR3 length equals 15 residues. The CDR3 DNA reads TGTGCCAGCAGTGACGGGGGGGGCAGTTTAGGAGAGCAGTTCTTC. It codes for CASSDGGGSLGEQFF.

The chain combines TRBV7-3 with TRBJ2-2; 9 positions match TRBD2. In germline, CDR1 is SGHTA, CDR2 FQGTGA. After removal of 2 bases from V and 1 base from J, the junction contained 2 bases not matched to a gene. The CDR3 runs 16 residues. CDR3: CASSLAGGQNTGELFF. CDR3 nucleotide sequence: TGTGCCAGCAGCTTAGCGGGGGGGCAGAACACCGGGGAGCTGTTTTTT.

The J gene is TRBJ2-2, the V gene TRBV24-1; 9 bases agree with TRBD1. V gave up 4 bases and J gave up 1 base; unmatched junction bases: 3. The CDR3 sequence is 16 residues long. Germline CDR1 is KGHDR and CDR2 is SFDVKD. The CDR3 loop reads CATSDPGQGNTGELFF. DNA of the CDR3: TGTGCCACCAGTGACCCGGGACAGGGGAACACCGGGGAGCTGTTTTTT.

This chain links TRBV28 with TRBJ1-5, with TRBD1 as a possible D gene (5 bases). V shed 8 bases and J shed 4 bases, with 9 bases lying between them. Per the germline V gene, CDR1 is MDHEN and CDR2 is SYDVKM. The CDR3 contains 12 residues. The CDR3 coding sequence is TGTGCCAGCTTGGGGGGAAATCAGCCCCAGCATTTT. Its protein is CASLGGNQPQHF.

The chain has TRBV29-1 and TRBJ2-7; a weak D match, TRBD2 (7 bases). V lost 4 bases to trimming and J lost 0 bases, with 10 bases between them. In germline, CDR1 is SQVTM, CDR2 ANQGSEA. This CDR3 spans 13 amino acids. The CDR3 reads CSVVGGLSYEQYF. The CDR3 DNA reads as TGCAGCGTTGTGGGGGGGCTCTCCTACGAGCAGTACTTC.

The rearrangement links TRBV4-3 to TRBJ2-3; maybe TRBD2 (6 bases). Between the trimmed V and J ends, which lost 0 bases and 2 bases, there was a span of 15 bases. CDR3 length: 17 residues. The germline V gene encodes CDR1 LGHNA and CDR2 YSLEER. CDR3: CASSQDLSGGNTDTQYF. The CDR3 nucleotides read TGCGCCAGCAGCCAAGATCTGTCTGGGGGGAACACAGATACGCAGTATTTT.

This chain uses TRBV7-9 with TRBJ1-1, with 10 bases that match TRBD1. CDR1 SEHNR and CDR2 FQNEAQ come from the germline V gene (reference sequence). Trimming at V came to 4 bases and at J to 4 bases, leaving 3 bases not matched to a gene. This CDR3 has 14 amino acids. CDR3 coding DNA: TGTGCCAGCAGCTCGGGACAGGGGAGCACTGAAGCTTTCTTT. This sequence encodes CASSSGQGSTEAFF.

The genes are TRBV12-3 or TRBV12-4 and TRBJ2-7; D is uncertain. This CDR3 region has 12 residues. V was trimmed by 7 bases and J by 6 bases, leaving 13 bases between them. The CDR3 DNA follows: TGTGCCAGCACTGTTTCAGGTTCCGAGCAGTACTTC. It codes for CASTVSGSEQYF.

The V gene is TRBV2, the J gene TRBJ1-4; D is ambiguous. The CDR3 has 13 amino acids. V was cut by 5 bases and J by 7 bases, with 11 bases left in between. Germline-derived CDR1 and CDR2 are SNHLY and FYNNEI. The CDR3 sequence: CASSRGIREKLFF. CDR3 coding DNA: TGTGCCAGCAGTCGGGGTATACGTGAAAAACTGTTTTTT.

V is TRBV4-1 and J is TRBJ1-2, with TRBD1 identical over 9 bases. The germline V gene has CDR1 MGHRA and CDR2 YSYEKL. The CDR3 is 15 residues long. The V and J ends lost 0 bases and 6 bases, in that order; junction bases with no gene match: 5. DNA of the CDR3: TGCGCCAGCAGCCAAGAAGGGGACAGGGTCGATGGCTACACCTTC. Protein: CASSQEGDRVDGYTF.

This clone has a single count. The chain employs TRBV6-5 and TRBJ1-2, with D hard to call. CDR3 length: 15 residues. Germline V gene sequence: CDR1 MNHEY, CDR2 SVGAGI. Trimming shortened V by 7 bases and J by 4 bases, and 19 bases separated the two germline ends. The DNA for the CDR3 is TGTGCCAGCACCTCCTTAGGAAACAGTGCCTATGGCTACACCTTC. Translated, it gives CASTSLGNSAYGYTF.

The V gene is TRBV7-9, the J gene TRBJ1-1; no clear D. The ends were cut back, 3 bases at V and 8 bases at J, with 7 bases in the middle. CDR3 size: 11 residues. Germline V gene data show CDR1 as SEHNR and CDR2 as FQNEAQ (reference sequence). The CDR3 nucleotides read TGTGCCAGCAGCTTTGAAGCCGAAGCTTTCTTT. The encoded protein is CASSFEAEAFF. The whole variable domain, filled in from reference TRBV7-9 and TRBJ1-1, reads DTGVSQNPRHKITKRGQNVTFRCDPISEHNRLYWYRQTLGQGPEFLTYFQNEAQLEKSRLLSDRFSAERPKGSFSTLEIQRTEQGDSAMYLCASSFEAEAFFGQGTRLTVV.

This clone occurred once. The chain carries TRBV6-5 and TRBJ2-7; D is uncertain. The CDR3 is 14 amino acids. The V and J ends lost 10 bases and 0 bases respectively, with 16 bases between them. The germline CDR1 and CDR2 sequences are MNHEY and SVGAGI. CDR3 residues: CATQLYYDSYEQYF. The DNA of the CDR3 is TGTGCCACCCAACTTTACTATGACTCCTACGAGCAGTACTTC.

This chain links TRBV6-6 with TRBJ2-5; no clear D. This CDR3 spans 13 amino acids. Germline V CDR1 and CDR2: MNHNY, SVGAGI (reference sequence). The V gene lost 2 bases and the J gene lost 2 bases, with 6 bases spanning the gap. The CDR3 protein is CASSYNRQETQYF. For the CDR3, the DNA is TGTGCCAGCAGTTACAACAGACAAGAGACCCAGTACTTC.

The chain employs TRBV27 and TRBJ1-5; 9 bases are shared with TRBD1. CDR1 is MNHEY, CDR2 SMNVEV, per germline (reference sequence). The ends lost 5 bases at V and 4 bases at J; junction bases unmatched: 12. The CDR3 covers 17 residues. CDR3 bases: TGTGCCAGCAGTCCCGGACAGGGGAGGGGGTATAATCAGCCCCAGCATTTT. Translation gives CASSPGQGRGYNQPQHF.

The rearrangement links TRBV2 to TRBJ2-3, with TRBD2 identical over 12 bases. The CDR3 length is 15 residues. CDR1 is SNHLY, CDR2 FYNNEI, per germline. Trimming cost V 6 bases and J 4 bases; bases outside gene matches: 5. The CDR3, as DNA: TGTGCCAGCAGCGCAACTAGCGGGGGGCCAGATACGCAGTATTTT. Its translation: CASSATSGGPDTQYF.

This sequence joins TRBV15 and TRBJ2-6; 9 bases map to TRBD1. The V segment lost 6 bases and the J segment 0 bases; nucleotides outside the gene matches: 15. The germline CDR1 and CDR2 sequences are LNHNV and YYDKDF (reference sequence). The CDR3 consists of 20 residues. The CDR3 is CATSDQGQGRRSSGANVLTF. The CDR3 DNA reads as TGTGCCACCAGTGACCAAGGACAGGGGAGGAGAAGCTCTGGGGCCAACGTCCTGACTTTC.

This clone has just a few counts. The chain couples TRBV12-3 or TRBV12-4 to TRBJ1-5; D unclear. The CDR3 is 12 residues long. Trimming pared 4 bases from V and 11 bases from J, leaving 12 bases between. The CDR3 nucleotides read TGTGCCAGCAGTTCGGGATCCAAGACCCAGCATTTT. It specifies CASSSGSKTQHF.

The V gene is TRBV19, the J gene TRBJ1-4; the D gene is possibly TRBD1 (6 bases). This CDR3 is built from 12 residues. Deletions cut 3 bases from V and 10 bases from J, with 9 bases between. Germline loops: CDR1 LNHDA, CDR2 SQIVND (reference sequence). The CDR3 loop is CASSMAGVKLFF. For the CDR3, the DNA is TGTGCCAGTAGTATGGCAGGGGTAAAACTGTTTTTT.

The J gene is TRBJ2-7, the V gene TRBV28, with 7 bases that match TRBD1. The V segment lost 1 base and the J segment 0 bases; nucleotides outside the gene matches: 9. This CDR3 has 17 amino acids. Germline CDR1 reads MDHEN; CDR2 reads SYDVKM. CDR3 in DNA: TGTGCCAGCAGTTTATATCGCTCCGGGACAGACTCCTACGAGCAGTACTTC. This encodes CASSLYRSGTDSYEQYF.